Listed below are T cell receptor beta chains from one sample, sequenced in a study of OX40 agonist ivuxolimab in advanced cancers. Assay used: immunoSEQ multiplex PCR; TCRdb lists only in-frame clones, some missing. The sample consists of fewer than 45,000 clones, roughly 89% of them appearing once. The sequenced sample was CD4+ or CD8+ T cells sorted from blood, obtained in a trial of the OX40 agonist ivuxolimab. The receptors stem from an adult with an advanced solid tumor such as melanoma, head and neck, liver or kidney cancer. CDR3s leave out the opening cysteine and the closing phenylalanine or tryptophan.

TRBV29-1	SVERQGTQY
TRBV15	ATSRDRQAYGYT
TRBV5-1	ASSLAGELF
TRBV10-2	ASSESGGGELF
TRBV5-1	ASSPETGSSYEQY
TRBV28	ASSLGLAGGYEQY
TRBV5-4	ASSLVSANEQF
TRBV14	ASSQGAGDTQY
TRBV10-1	ASAASLNTEAF
TRBV18	ASSPRAVANTGELF
TRBV28	ASSLVPGDYEQY
TRBV18	ASSPPGTSTTGELF
TRBV7-2	ASSLAGNYGYT
TRBV5-4	ASSAQTGQGNEKLF
TRBV28	ASSYLAGGSYNEQF
TRBV27	ASRNSYEQY
TRBV5-4	ASAMGAGTEAF
TRBV2	ASRPLAGGPLF
TRBV7-7	ASSLLRDGQGGELF
TRBV7-8	ASSTGLNSGNTIY
TRBV28	ASSPPAGGILYEQY
TRBV7-7	ASSATTNTGELF
TRBV19	ASSIVDRGRENSPLH
TRBV28	ASSPAGTSGSRGEQY
TRBV7-8	ASSKPPRGFQETQY
TRBV9	ASSSRQGGDEQY
TRBV14	ASSQQRGRRATTYEQY
TRBV27	ASSLFPPRQRGDQETQY
TRBV6-6	ASSYFGTSGLYEQY
TRBV27	ASSRRDSSTDTQY
TRBV11-2	ASSPRQINNEQF
TRBV10-3	AISVLSDTQY
TRBV5-1	ASSFGGTAQNTEAF
TRBV5-1	ASSLEETQY
TRBV9	ASSETSGPLTTDTQY
TRBV11-2	ASSLLIQETQY
TRBV28	ASSLAGVVETQY
TRBV5-6	ASSLDSGAISNEQF
TRBV19	ASTYLGGGGSQPQH
TRBV6-1	ASSTSFREQY
TRBV18	ASSSGLAGTYEQY
TRBV28	ASSLEGFTYNEQF
TRBV28	ASSLTPRTGTPLH
TRBV7-9	ASNRQGITDTQY
TRBV7-9	ASSPRDRGRLLNTGELF
TRBV29-1	SVGKSGQPQETQY
TRBV9	ASSDASRGGAETQY
TRBV19	ASCQGGDQPQH
TRBV18	ASSPSTGRRTGANVLT
TRBV4-1	ASSRKPGQGFDTGELF
TRBV7-8	ASSYFPQGGEKLF
TRBV27	ASSYSGANTQY
TRBV11-2	ASSLGTTGIEAF
TRBV5-1	ASSLILAGGSMETQY
TRBV15	ATSQTLETQY
TRBV4-1	ASSQPGLLTDTQY
TRBV5-1	ASSSTTGPTGELF